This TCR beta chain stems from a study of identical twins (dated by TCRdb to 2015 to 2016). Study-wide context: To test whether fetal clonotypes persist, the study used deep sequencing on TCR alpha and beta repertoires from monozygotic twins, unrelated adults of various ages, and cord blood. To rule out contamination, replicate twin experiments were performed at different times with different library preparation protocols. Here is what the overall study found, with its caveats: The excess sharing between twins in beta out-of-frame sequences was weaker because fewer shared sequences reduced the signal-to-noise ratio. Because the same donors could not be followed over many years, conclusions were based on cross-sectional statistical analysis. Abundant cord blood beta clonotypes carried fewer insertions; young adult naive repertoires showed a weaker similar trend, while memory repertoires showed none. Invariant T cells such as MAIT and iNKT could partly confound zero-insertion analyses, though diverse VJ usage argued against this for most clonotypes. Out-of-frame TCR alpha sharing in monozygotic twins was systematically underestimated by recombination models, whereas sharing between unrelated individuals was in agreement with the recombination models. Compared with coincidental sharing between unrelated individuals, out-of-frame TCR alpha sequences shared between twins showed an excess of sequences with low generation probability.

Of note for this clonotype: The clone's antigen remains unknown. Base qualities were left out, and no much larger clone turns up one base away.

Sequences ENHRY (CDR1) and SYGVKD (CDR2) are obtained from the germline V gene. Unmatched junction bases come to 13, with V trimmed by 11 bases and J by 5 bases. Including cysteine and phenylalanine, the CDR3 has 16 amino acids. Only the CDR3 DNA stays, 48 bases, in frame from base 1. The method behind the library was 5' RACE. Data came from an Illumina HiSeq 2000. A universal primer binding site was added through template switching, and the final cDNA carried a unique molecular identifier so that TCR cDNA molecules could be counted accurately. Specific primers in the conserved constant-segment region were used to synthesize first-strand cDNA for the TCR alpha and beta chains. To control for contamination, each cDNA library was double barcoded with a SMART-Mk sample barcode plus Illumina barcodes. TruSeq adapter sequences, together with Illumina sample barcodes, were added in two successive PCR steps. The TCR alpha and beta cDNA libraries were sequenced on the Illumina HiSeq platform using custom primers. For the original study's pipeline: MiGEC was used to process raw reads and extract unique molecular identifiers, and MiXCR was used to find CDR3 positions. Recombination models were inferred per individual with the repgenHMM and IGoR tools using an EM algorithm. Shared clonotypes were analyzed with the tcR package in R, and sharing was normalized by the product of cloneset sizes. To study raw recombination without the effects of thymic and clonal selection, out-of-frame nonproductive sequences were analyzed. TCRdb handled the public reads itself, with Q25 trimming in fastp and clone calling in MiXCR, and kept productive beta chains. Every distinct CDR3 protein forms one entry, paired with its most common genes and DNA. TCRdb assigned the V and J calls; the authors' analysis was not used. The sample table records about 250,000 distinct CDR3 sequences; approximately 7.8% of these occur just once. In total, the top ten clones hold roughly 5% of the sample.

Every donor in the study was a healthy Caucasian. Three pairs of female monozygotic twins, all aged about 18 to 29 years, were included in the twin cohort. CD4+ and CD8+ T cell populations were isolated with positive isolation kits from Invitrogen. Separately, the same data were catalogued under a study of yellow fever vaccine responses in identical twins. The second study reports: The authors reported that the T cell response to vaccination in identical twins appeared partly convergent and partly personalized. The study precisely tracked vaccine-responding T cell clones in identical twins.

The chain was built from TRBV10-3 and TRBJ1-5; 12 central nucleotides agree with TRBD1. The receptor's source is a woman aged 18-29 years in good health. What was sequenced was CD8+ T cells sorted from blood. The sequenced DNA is TGTGCCGTCGGGGGACAGGGGGCGTTGGAAGATCAGCCCCAGCATTTT. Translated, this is CAVGGQGALEDQPQHF.